Below, 2 T cell receptor beta chains from the same sample are listed, as sequenced in a study of shared clonotypes between healthy human individuals. The protocol was immunoSEQ multiplex PCR, while the TCRdb copy is restricted to in-frame clones and leaves out a portion. The profile shows some 2.1 million clones, 80% to 95% of them singletons. Positively selected for CCR7, the CD45RO-negative cells used as naive CD8 cells excluded terminally differentiated effector memory CD45RA+ cells. The sequencing input was naive CD8+ T cells from PBMCs. The receptors originated from a man younger than 35 in good health. Some clones in this sample may be carry-over from other donors' samples.

In its sample, this clone was seen once. This chain uses TRBV5-4 with TRBJ2-2; the match to TRBD2 covers 10 bases. V lost 5 bases to trimming and J lost 6 bases; unmatched junction nucleotides: 7. The CDR3 spans 15 residues. Germline assignment: CDR1 SGHNT and CDR2 YYREEE (reference sequence). CDR3 sequence: CASRPGTSASGELFF. CDR3 coding DNA: TGTGCCAGCAGACCCGGGACTAGCGCTTCCGGGGAGCTGTTTTTT.

This sequence joins TRBV28 and TRBJ1-1, with 9 nucleotides matching TRBD1. V gave up 6 bases and J gave up 4 bases; unmatched junction bases: 6. CDR3 length: 14 residues. Germline CDR1 is MDHEN and CDR2 is SYDVKM. The chain's CDR3 is CASRTGGVITEAFF. The CDR3 DNA is TGTGCCAGCAGAACAGGGGGCGTCATCACTGAAGCTTTCTTT.